This TCR beta chain was recorded in a study of blood T cells in healthy people across ages. The study, taken as a whole, reports: Naive T cell percentage strongly correlated with TCR beta diversity.

Germline CDR1 SGHTA, CDR2 FQGNSA. Trimming took 4 bases from V and 8 from J; bases not matched to a gene: 9. This CDR3 comprises 16 residues. Primed by a sample-barcoded 5' primer and a J-beta primer mix, a second PCR proceeded for 7 to 11 cycles. MiXCR was run by TCRdb on the 5' RACE reads, yielding one entry per CDR3 protein. The sample lists roughly 800,000 distinct CDR3 sequences, nearly 60% occurring once. Comment on this clonotype: Its antigen remains unknown.

Specimen: blood. The chain is built from TRBV7-2 and TRBJ2-1; 12 nucleotides agree with TRBD2. The clonotype was recovered from a man aged 25-45 years in good health. The CDR3 sequence: CASSSMTSGRFYEQFF. The CDR3 bases are TGTGCCAGCAGCTCAATGACTAGCGGGAGATTCTATGAGCAGTTCTTC.